Below, one TCR beta chain is given with its context. Trimming took off 0 bases at V and 2 bases at J, with 11 bases between the two ends. This CDR3 comprises 15 residues. CDR1 and CDR2 (germline): SGHRS, YFSETQ. The data stem from a study of cytomegalovirus exposure and HLA in healthy donors. It was with 60 Vbeta and 13 Jbeta primers that the PCR ran. Sequencing was performed with immunoSEQ multiplex PCR; in TCRdb, only in-frame clones are kept and a portion is missing. The table lists 250,000 to 350,000 clones, 75% to 90% of them singletons, with less than 4.5% in the top ten. The TCR originated in a man aged 35 to 55 in good health and CMV-seropositive. Source material: PBMCs. The chain employs TRBV5-1 and TRBJ1-1, with a weak D call TRBD1 (6 bases). The CDR3: CASSLAPGANTEAFF. Here the CDR3 DNA reads TGCGCCAGCAGCTTGGCCCCAGGGGCTAACACTGAAGCTTTCTTT.